The 11 T cell receptor beta chains in this list originate from one sample, sequenced in a study of vaccination and CD4 T cells after COVID-19. The Oncomine TCR Beta short-read assay sequenced DNA from cultured CD4+ T cells. TCRdb called the PCR reads again in MiXCR, with one record for every CDR3 protein. The data hold about 13,000 distinct CDR3 sequences, with roughly 56% observed a single time. Treatment in this sample: roughly 11-day PBMC culture with coronavirus spike peptide pools or control peptides (ViraFEST assay). Their antigens remain unidentified. Sequencing used CD4+ T cells from blood, cultured in vitro. All receptors come from a human donor who had recovered from COVID-19.

In this sample, this clonotype turned up a few times. The chain has TRBV12-3 or TRBV12-4 and TRBJ2-7; 9 nucleotides match TRBD2. V lost 6 bases to trimming and J lost 2 bases; unmatched junction nucleotides: 8. The CDR3 has 15 amino acids. CDR3 amino acids: CASSYLWTSAYEQYF. CDR3 nucleotide sequence: TGTGCCAGCAGCTACCTGTGGACTAGCGCCTACGAGCAGTACTTC.

The chain has TRBV7-8 and TRBJ1-3; D unresolved. This CDR3 contains 14 residues. V lost 6 bases and J lost 4, with 13 bases in between. Germline V gene data show CDR1 as SGHVS and CDR2 as FQNEAQ. CDR3 loop: CASRPGIMGNTIYF. The CDR3 DNA reads TGTGCCAGCAGGCCCGGGATTATGGGAAACACCATATATTTT.

This clonotype was counted once. The CDR3 nucleotides are TGTGCCAGCAGTCTCCCCCGGGACAGGGGTCACACCATATATTTT. This gives the protein CASSLPRDRGHTIYF. The chain carries TRBV27 and TRBJ1-3; 10 bases are shared with TRBD1. CDR1 and CDR2 (germline): MNHEY, SMNVEV (reference sequence). This CDR3 comprises 15 residues. J lost 8 bases, V lost 5 bases, and 9 bases had no gene match.

Here the CDR3 reads CASKMGGSTYNEQFF. CDR3 bases: TGTGCCAGCAAGATGGGCGGGAGCACCTACAATGAGCAGTTCTTC. This chain connects TRBV2 to TRBJ2-1; 7 bases match TRBD2. This CDR3 contains 15 residues. CDR1 SNHLY and CDR2 FYNNEI come from the germline V gene. V trimming: 7 bases; J trimming: 2 bases; junction bases outside the gene matches: 8.

The CDR3: CAWSVGLAGNNEQFF. The CDR3, as DNA: TGTGCCTGGAGTGTAGGGCTAGCGGGCAACAATGAGCAGTTCTTC. The rearrangement links TRBV30 to TRBJ2-1; 8 nucleotides line up with TRBD2. The germline gives CDR1 GTSNPN, CDR2 SVGIG (reference sequence). The CDR3 loop spans 15 amino acids. V dropped 0 bases and J dropped 5; count of bases not matched to a gene: 6.

This sequence joins TRBV10-2 and TRBJ2-7, with D hard to call. The CDR3 spans 14 residues. V was shortened by 2 bases and J by 6 bases, with 14 bases between the two germline ends. From germline, CDR1 is WSHSY and CDR2 SAAADI. The CDR3 DNA follows: TGCGCCAGCAGTGAGCCGGCTCTCAAAGCCGAGCAGTACTTC. It encodes CASSEPALKAEQYF.

The CDR3 protein is CSAPEFATNEKLFF. The CDR3 DNA follows: TGCAGTGCCCCGGAATTCGCAACTAATGAAAAACTGTTTTTT. The chain recombines TRBV20-1 with TRBJ1-4; D uncertain. Germline lookup yields CDR1 DFQATT and CDR2 SNEGSKA (reference sequence). The CDR3 loop spans 14 amino acids. V shed 6 bases and J shed 0 bases, with 11 bases lying between them.

The rearrangement links TRBV11-3 to TRBJ2-2, with 15 bases aligning to TRBD2. CDR1 and CDR2 from the germline V gene are SGHNT and YENEEA. This CDR3 has 20 amino acids. V trimming: 5 bases; J trimming: 0 bases; junction bases outside the gene matches: 10. As DNA, the CDR3 is TGTGCCAGCAGCCAGAGTCGGACTAGCGGGAGGGCCTCGAACACCGGGGAGCTGTTTTTT. The encoded protein is CASSQSRTSGRASNTGELFF.

The chain couples TRBV25-1 to TRBJ1-1; 9 positions match TRBD1. Germline V gene sequence: CDR1 MGHDK, CDR2 SYGVNS. J gave up 4 bases and V 6 bases, and 3 bases lay outside the gene matches. The CDR3 has 13 residues. The CDR3 sequence: CASSTGGVTEAFF. The CDR3 DNA follows: TGTGCCAGCAGCACAGGGGGCGTCACTGAAGCTTTCTTT.

V is TRBV30 and J is TRBJ1-5; no firm D call. Deletions cut 3 bases from V and 5 bases from J, with 11 bases between. Germline V CDR1 and CDR2: GTSNPN, SVGIG (reference sequence). The CDR3 runs to 13 residues. Here the CDR3 DNA reads TGTGCCTGGAGCGGAACAGCGGATCAGCCCCAGCATTTT. Amino acids: CAWSGTADQPQHF.

This chain joins TRBV5-4 and TRBJ1-2, with TRBD1 matching over 8 bases. Losses at the gene ends were 4 bases for V and 8 bases for J; bases not matched to a gene: 13. Germline V CDR1 and CDR2: SGHNT, YYREEE (reference sequence). CDR3 length equals 15 residues. The CDR3 DNA reads as TGTGCCAGCAGCGAACAACGAGGACAGGGTGACGGCTACACCTTC. Translated: CASSEQRGQGDGYTF.